This paragraph reports one T cell receptor (beta chain). What this receptor recognizes is not known. No base qualities exist here, and no much larger clone lies one base off it. Ophthalmopathy patients had moderately to severely active disease, Clinical Activity Score of at least 3, NOSPECS grade of at least 4, and duration under 3 months. Patients with uncontrolled infections, other autoimmune diseases, pregnancy or lactation were excluded. Clinical symptoms, serum thyroxine and TRAb, thyroid ultrasound, and orbital computed tomography formed the basis for the diagnoses. PBMCs were isolated from approximately 10 ml of fresh peripheral blood by Ficoll-Paque density gradient centrifugation. Total RNA was extracted with Trizol reagent, and quality was checked on an Agilent 2100 Bioanalyzer. The sample is drawn from a study of T cells in Graves' hyperthyroidism and ophthalmopathy (dated by TCRdb to between 2018 and 2021). Describing the broader study: Peripheral blood was sampled at the time of initial diagnosis, prior to any treatment. TCR V-J signatures able to tell the groups apart were searched for in a discovery cohort of around 95 patients, of whom around 42 had Graves' ophthalmopathy and around 57 had stable Graves' hyperthyroidism. Whether ophthalmopathy could be predicted prospectively was tested in an independent validation cohort made up of 18 to 20 hyperthyroidism patients plus 17 patients who later progressed to ophthalmopathy. The roughly 94 discovery patients were randomly split 7:3 into training and test sets. In several Graves' hyperthyroidism patients, the study also compared T-cell repertoires from thyroid tissue with T-cell repertoires from blood. After sampling, hyperthyroidism patients received methimazole starting at 30 mg daily, and ophthalmopathy patients received high-dose intravenous methylprednisolone. The paper reports TCR Vbeta CDR3 sequencing of 130 to 150 peripheral blood samples: some 41 ophthalmopathy, over 70 hyperthyroidism and 17 progressor patients. Results the study describes overall, beyond this receptor: In cross-validation, a model built on a 13 V-J signature told ophthalmopathy apart from stable hyperthyroidism with 87.88% sensitivity and approximately 81% specificity, and in testing the same model reached 80%/75%. Sample size was not statistically predetermined, and investigators were not blinded to group allocation. Most expanded thyroid clonotypes (frequency above 0.001) were also detected in blood, suggesting blood repertoires may reflect thyroid immune responses. During validation, the model predicted progression to ophthalmopathy a median of approximately six months ahead of onset, with around 65% sensitivity and about 75% specificity.

TCR beta CDR3 regions were amplified from RNA transcripts. A first-round RT-PCR of the TCR CDR3 used the HTBI primer set with the Qiagen OneStep RT-PCR kit. Libraries were constructed in a second round of multiplex PCR, after which size selection and purification were carried out. Sequencing of the libraries was done on an Illumina HiSeq2000 using paired-end 100 bp reads. In the authors' own workflow: SOAPnuke was used to process the raw data, removing reads that contained adapters or uncalled bases, had a mean Phred below 15, or lacked an exact match to the constant primer or identifier. High-quality paired reads were merged using COPE v1.2.5, and each unique nucleotide sequence was defined as a clonotype. MiTCR v1.1 was used to align the clonotypes against IMGT TRBV, TRBD and TRBJ reference segments. Only V-J combinations with frequency above 0.0001, covering approximately 99% of repertoires, were analysed. The TCS score was defined as F50 (clonal expansion) divided by E x V (chaos), with BLOSUM62-based TCRdist calculated between CDR3 peptides within each V-J. Welch's t-statistics and random forest reduced roughly 500 V-J features to about 12, which were used in a naive Bayes classifier (R e1071). The Morisita-Horn index was used to measure how similar the thyroid and blood repertoires were. TCRdb applied fastp at Q25 and MiXCR to the public reads, then kept only in-frame beta chains. Every CDR3 protein is listed once, alongside the most common genes and DNA of its rows. The V and J calls, along with clone size, are taken from TCRdb and not from the paper's own processing. The sample table shows roughly 560,000 distinct CDR3 sequences, and 14% to 15% are seen once. The top ten clonotypes cover about 4.5% of the sample.

Cut back by 6 bases and 7 bases, the V and J ends lie 12 bases apart. The CDR1 and CDR2 encoded by the germline V gene (reference sequence) are LNHDA and SQIVND. From its cysteine to its phenylalanine, the CDR3 spans 13 amino acids. Kept here is only the CDR3 DNA, which spans 39 bases and is read in frame from base 1. Recombination linked TRBV19 to TRBJ2-2; the D gene is perhaps TRBD1 or TRBD2, as each covers 5 bases. This receptor was identified in a woman aged 40 to 50 with Graves' ophthalmopathy. Sequenced input: blood. The CDR3 sequence is CASRGTVHGELFF. The DNA reads TGTGCCAGTAGAGGGACGGTTCACGGGGAGCTGTTTTTT. The reference TRBV19 and TRBJ2-2 proteins fill in what lies around the CDR3, so the full variable domain reads DGGITQSPKYLFRKEGQNVTLSCEQNLNHDAMYWYRQDPGQGLRLIYYSQIVNDFQKGDIAEGYSVSREKKESFPLTVTSAQKNPTAFYLCASRGTVHGELFFGEGSRLTVL.